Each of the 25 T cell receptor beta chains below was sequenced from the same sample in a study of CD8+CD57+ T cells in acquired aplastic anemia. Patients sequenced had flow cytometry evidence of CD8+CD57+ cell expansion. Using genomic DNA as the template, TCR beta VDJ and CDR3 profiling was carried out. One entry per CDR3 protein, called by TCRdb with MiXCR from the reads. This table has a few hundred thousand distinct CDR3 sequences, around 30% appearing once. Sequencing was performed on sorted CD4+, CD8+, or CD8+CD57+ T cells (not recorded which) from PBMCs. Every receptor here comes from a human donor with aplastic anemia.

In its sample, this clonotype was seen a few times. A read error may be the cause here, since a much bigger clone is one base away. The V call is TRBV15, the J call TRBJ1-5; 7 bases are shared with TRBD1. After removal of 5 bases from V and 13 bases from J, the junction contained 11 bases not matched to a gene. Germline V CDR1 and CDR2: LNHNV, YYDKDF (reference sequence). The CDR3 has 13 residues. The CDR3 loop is CATSVASGTEQHF. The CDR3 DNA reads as TGTGCCACCAGCGTAGCTTCCGGGACAGAGCAGCATTTT.

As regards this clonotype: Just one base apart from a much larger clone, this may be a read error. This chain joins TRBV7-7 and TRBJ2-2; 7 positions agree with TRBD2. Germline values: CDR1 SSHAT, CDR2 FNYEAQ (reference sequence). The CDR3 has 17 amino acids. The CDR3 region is CASGLAPLAGNTGELFF. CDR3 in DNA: TGTGCTAGCGGCTTAGCGCCGTTAGCGGGGAACACCGGGGAGCTGTTTTTT.

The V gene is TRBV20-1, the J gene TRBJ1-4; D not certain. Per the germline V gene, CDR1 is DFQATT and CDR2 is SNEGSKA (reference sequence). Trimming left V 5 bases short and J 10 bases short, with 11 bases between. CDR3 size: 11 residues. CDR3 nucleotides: TGCAGTGCTGGAAGAACGGGAAAACTGTTTTTT. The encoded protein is CSAGRTGKLFF.

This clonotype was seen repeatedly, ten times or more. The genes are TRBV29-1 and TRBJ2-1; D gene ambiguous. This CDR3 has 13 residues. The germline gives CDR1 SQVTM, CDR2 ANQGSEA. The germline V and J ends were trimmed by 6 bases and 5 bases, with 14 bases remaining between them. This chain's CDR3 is CSVRRDGDNEQFF. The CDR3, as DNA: TGCAGCGTGCGTCGAGACGGAGACAATGAGCAGTTCTTC.

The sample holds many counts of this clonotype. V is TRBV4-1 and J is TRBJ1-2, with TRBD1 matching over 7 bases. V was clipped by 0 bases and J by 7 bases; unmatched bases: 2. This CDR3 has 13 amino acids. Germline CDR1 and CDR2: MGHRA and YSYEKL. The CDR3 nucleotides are TGCGCCAGCAGCCAAGAACAGGGGACTGGCTACACCTTC. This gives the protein CASSQEQGTGYTF.

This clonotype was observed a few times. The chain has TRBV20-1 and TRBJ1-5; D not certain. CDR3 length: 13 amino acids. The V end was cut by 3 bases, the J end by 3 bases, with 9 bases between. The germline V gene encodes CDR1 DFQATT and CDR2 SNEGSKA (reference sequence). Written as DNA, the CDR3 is TGCAGTGCTAGTGGGCCGGACAATCAGCCCCAGCATTTT. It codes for CSASGPDNQPQHF.

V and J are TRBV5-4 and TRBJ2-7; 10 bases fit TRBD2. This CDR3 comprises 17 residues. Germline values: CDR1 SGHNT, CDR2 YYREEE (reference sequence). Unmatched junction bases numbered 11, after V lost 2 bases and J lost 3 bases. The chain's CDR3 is CASSLGLAAVDNYEQYF. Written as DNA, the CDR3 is TGTGCCAGCAGCTTAGGACTAGCGGCAGTAGACAACTACGAGCAGTACTTC.

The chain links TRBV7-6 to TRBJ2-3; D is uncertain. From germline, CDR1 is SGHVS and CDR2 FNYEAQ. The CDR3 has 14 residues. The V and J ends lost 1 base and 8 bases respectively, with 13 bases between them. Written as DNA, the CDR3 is TGTGCCAGCAGCTTAGTTATTACCCCCCCTACGCAGTATTTT. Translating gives CASSLVITPPTQYF.

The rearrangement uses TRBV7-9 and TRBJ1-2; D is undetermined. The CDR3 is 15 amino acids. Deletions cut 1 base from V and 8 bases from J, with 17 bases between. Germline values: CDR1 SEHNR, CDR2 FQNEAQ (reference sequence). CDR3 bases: TGTGCCAGCAGCTTAGAGTGGACCCAGTTGGGCGGCTACACCTTC. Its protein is CASSLEWTQLGGYTF.

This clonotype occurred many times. CDR3 coding DNA: TGCGCCAGCAGCCAAGAAGGAAGGGGTCGGTACGAGCAGTACTTC. Translated, it gives CASSQEGRGRYEQYF. The genes are TRBV4-3 and TRBJ2-7; perhaps TRBD1 as D (5 bases). This CDR3 is 15 amino acids long. Germline V gene sequence: CDR1 LGHNA, CDR2 YSLEER. V was pared by 0 bases and J by 4 bases, with 13 bases between.

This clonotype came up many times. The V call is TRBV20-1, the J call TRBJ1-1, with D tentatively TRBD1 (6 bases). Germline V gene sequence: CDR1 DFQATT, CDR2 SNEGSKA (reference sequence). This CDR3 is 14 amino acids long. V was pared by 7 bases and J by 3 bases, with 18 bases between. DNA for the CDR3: TGCAGTGTCACGAGCTGGGGGGCCGACACTGAAGCTTTCTTT. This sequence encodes CSVTSWGADTEAFF.

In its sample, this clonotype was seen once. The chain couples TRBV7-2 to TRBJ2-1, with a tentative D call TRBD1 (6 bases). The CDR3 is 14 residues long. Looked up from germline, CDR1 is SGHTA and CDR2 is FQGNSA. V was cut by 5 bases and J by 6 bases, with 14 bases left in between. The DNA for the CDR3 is TGTGCCAGCAGCGTACAGGGATGGGGCAATGAGCAGTTCTTC. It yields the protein CASSVQGWGNEQFF.

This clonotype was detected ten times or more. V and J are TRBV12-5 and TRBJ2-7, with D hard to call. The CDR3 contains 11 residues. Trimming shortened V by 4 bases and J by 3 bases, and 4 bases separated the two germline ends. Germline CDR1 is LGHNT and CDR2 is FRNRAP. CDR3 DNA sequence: TGTGCTAGTGGTTCAAACTACGAGCAGTACTTC. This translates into CASGSNYEQYF.

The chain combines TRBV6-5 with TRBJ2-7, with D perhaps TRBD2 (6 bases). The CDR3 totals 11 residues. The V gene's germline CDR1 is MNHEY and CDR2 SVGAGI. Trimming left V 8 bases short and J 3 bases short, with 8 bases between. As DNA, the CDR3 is TGTGCCAGCGCGGGGATCTACGAGCAGTACTTC. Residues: CASAGIYEQYF.

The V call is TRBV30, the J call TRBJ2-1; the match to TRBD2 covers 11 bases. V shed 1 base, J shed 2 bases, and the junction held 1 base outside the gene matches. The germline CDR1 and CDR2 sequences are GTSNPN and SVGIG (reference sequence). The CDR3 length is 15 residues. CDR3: CAWSGGLAAYNEQFF. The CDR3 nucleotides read TGTGCCTGGAGTGGGGGACTAGCGGCCTACAATGAGCAGTTCTTC.

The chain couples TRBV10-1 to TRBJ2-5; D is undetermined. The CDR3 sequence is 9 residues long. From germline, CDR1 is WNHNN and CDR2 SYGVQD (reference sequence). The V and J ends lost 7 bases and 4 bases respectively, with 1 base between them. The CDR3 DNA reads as TGCGCCAGCACAGAGACCCAGTACTTC. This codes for CASTETQYF.

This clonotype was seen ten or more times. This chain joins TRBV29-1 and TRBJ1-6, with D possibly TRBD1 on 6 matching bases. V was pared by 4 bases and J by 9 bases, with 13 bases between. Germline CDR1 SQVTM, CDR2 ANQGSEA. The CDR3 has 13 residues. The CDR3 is CSVGQGLFSPLHF. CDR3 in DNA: TGCAGCGTTGGGCAGGGGTTATTTTCACCCCTCCACTTT.

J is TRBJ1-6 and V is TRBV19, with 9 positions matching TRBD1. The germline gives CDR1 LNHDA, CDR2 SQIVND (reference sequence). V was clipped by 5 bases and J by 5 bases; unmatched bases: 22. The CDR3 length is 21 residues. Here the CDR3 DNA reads TGTGCCAGTAGTGACTACCCTACCGGGACAGGGAACTTAGGCGATAATTCACCCCTCCACTTT. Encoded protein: CASSDYPTGTGNLGDNSPLHF.

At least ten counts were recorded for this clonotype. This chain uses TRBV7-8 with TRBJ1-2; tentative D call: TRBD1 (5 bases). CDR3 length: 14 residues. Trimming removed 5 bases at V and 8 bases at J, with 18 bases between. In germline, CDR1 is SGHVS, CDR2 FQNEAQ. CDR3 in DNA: TGTGCCAGCAGCGCGATCAGGCAGGGTGGCGGCTACACCTTC. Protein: CASSAIRQGGGYTF.

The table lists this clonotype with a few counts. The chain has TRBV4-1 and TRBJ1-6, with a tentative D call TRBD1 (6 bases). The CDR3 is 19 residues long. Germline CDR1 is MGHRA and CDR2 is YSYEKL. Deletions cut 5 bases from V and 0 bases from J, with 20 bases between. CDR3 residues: CASSTTDHRASSYNSPLHF. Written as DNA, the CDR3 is TGCGCCAGCAGCACAACGGACCACAGGGCCAGCTCCTATAATTCACCCCTCCACTTT.

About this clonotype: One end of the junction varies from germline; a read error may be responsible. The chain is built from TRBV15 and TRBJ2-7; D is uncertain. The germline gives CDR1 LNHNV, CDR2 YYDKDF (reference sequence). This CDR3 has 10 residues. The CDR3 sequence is CATSSYEQYF. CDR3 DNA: TGTGCTACCAGCTCCTACGAGCAGTACTTC.

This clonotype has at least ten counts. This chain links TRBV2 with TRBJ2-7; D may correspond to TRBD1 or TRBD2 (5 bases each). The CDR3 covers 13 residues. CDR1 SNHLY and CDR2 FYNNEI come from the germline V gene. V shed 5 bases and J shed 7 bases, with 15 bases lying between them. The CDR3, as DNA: TGTGCCAGCAGTTTGCCAGGGCCGGGGGAGCAGTACTTC. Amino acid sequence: CASSLPGPGEQYF.

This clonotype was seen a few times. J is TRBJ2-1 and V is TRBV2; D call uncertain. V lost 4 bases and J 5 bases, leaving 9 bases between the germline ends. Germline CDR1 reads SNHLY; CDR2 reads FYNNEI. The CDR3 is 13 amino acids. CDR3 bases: TGTGCCAGCAGTGTTGCACCCGACAATGAGCAGTTCTTC. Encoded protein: CASSVAPDNEQFF.

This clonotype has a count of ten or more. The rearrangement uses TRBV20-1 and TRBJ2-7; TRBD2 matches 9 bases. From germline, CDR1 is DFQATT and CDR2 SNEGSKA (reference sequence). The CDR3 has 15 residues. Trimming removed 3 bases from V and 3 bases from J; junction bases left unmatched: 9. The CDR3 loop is CSASGGTSRNYEQYF. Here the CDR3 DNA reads TGCAGTGCTAGTGGCGGGACTAGCAGAAACTACGAGCAGTACTTC.

In nucleotides, the CDR3 is TGTGCCACCAGTGATTCAGCGCACATCCAAGAGACCCAGTACTTC. Translating gives CATSDSAHIQETQYF. The rearrangement links TRBV24-1 to TRBJ2-5; no clear D. Trimming cost V 2 bases and J 1 base, with 10 bases left between them. Germline assignment: CDR1 KGHDR and CDR2 SFDVKD. The CDR3 covers 15 residues.